These 10 T cell receptor beta chains came from one sample sequenced in a study of siplizumab effects on memory and regulatory T cells. Profiled with immunoSEQ multiplex PCR; TCRdb holds only in-frame clones, not every one. The sample lists 70,000 to 100,000 clones; 93% were seen once. Sequenced material: CD8+ T cells sorted from blood. The receptors derive from a human donor in good health.

The chain uses TRBV9 and TRBJ1-1; the D gene is possibly TRBD1 (6 bases). Per the germline V gene, CDR1 is SGDLS and CDR2 is YYNGEE. The CDR3 is made up of 15 amino acids. Deletions cut 4 bases from V and 1 base from J, with 14 bases between. This CDR3 reads CASSPRGGSNTEAFF. CDR3 nucleotides: TGTGCCAGCAGCCCCCGCGGGGGCTCGAACACTGAAGCTTTCTTT.

This clone is a singleton in its sample. V and J are TRBV12-5 and TRBJ1-1; D is unclear. Germline CDR1 LGHNT, CDR2 FRNRAP. The CDR3 loop spans 15 amino acids. V was clipped by 1 base and J by 3 bases, with 12 bases between them. The CDR3 DNA is TGTGCTAGTGGTTTGGGCGACGGGAGGGACACTGAAGCTTTCTTT. This sequence encodes CASGLGDGRDTEAFF.

The V gene is TRBV7-8, the J gene TRBJ2-1, with 11 bases that match TRBD2. This CDR3 is built from 15 residues. Per germline, CDR1 SGHVS and CDR2 FQNEAQ. V was pared by 6 bases and J by 6 bases, with 7 bases of the junction left unmatched. CDR3 nucleotides: TGTGCCAGCAGAATAGGTAGCGGGGGGGGCAATGAGCAGTTCTTC. Amino acids: CASRIGSGGGNEQFF.

A single count supports this clone. V is TRBV25-1 and J is TRBJ1-2; no clear D gene. Germline V lookup: CDR1 MGHDK, CDR2 SYGVNS. This CDR3 is built from 13 residues. V gave up 3 bases and J gave up 3 bases, with 8 bases separating them. The CDR3: CASSEWEDYGYTF. For the CDR3, the DNA is TGTGCCAGCAGTGAGTGGGAGGACTATGGCTACACCTTC.

The V and J genes are TRBV6-1 and TRBJ1-2, with D tentatively TRBD1 (5 bases). The germline V gene encodes CDR1 MNHNS and CDR2 SASEGT. The CDR3 is 13 residues long. V dropped 6 bases and J dropped 5 bases, with 13 bases sitting between them. CDR3: CASSEPQGYGYTF. CDR3 coding DNA: TGTGCCAGCAGCGAACCCCAGGGATATGGCTACACCTTC.

The chain combines TRBV4-3 with TRBJ1-1; D not resolved. Per the germline V gene, CDR1 is LGHNA and CDR2 is YSLEER. This CDR3 is 15 amino acids long. With 1 base removed from V and 0 bases from J, the gap between germline ends came to 9 bases. The CDR3 nucleotides read TGCGCCAGCAGCCAAGTGACTGGGGTGAACACTGAAGCTTTCTTT. This encodes CASSQVTGVNTEAFF.

The gene calls are TRBV5-6 and TRBJ2-7, with 8 bases lining up with TRBD1. Trimming removed 0 bases from V and 3 bases from J; junction bases left unmatched: 5. Germline assignment: CDR1 SGHDT and CDR2 YYEEEE. CDR3 length equals 15 residues. Here the CDR3 DNA reads TGTGCCAGCAGCTTGGGACAGGGGAAAGGCTACGAGCAGTACTTC. This encodes CASSLGQGKGYEQYF.

V usage is TRBV7-9 and J usage is TRBJ1-1, with D unclear. Germline CDR1 reads SEHNR; CDR2 reads FQNEAQ (reference sequence). The CDR3 sequence is 14 residues long. With 1 base removed from V and 0 bases from J, the gap between germline ends came to 6 bases. DNA of the CDR3: TGTGCCAGCAGCTTAGACCGCTTGAACACTGAAGCTTTCTTT. It encodes CASSLDRLNTEAFF.

This chain connects TRBV4-1 to TRBJ2-2; D might be TRBD1 or TRBD2, each matching 5 bases. CDR1 and CDR2 from the germline V gene are MGHRA and YSYEKL. The CDR3 totals 15 residues. V was pared by 5 bases and J by 3 bases, with 13 bases between. CDR3 residues: CASSTRDVDTGELFF. The CDR3 DNA follows: TGCGCCAGCAGCACCCGGGACGTAGACACCGGGGAGCTGTTTTTT.

The chain joins TRBV27 to TRBJ1-4, with 8 bases lining up with TRBD1. Trimming cost V 5 bases and J 6 bases; bases outside gene matches: 14. The germline V gene has CDR1 MNHEY and CDR2 SMNVEV (reference sequence). CDR3 length equals 17 residues. The CDR3 DNA follows: TGTGCCAGCAGTACCTACCGAACAGGGGGTGGTTATGAAAAACTGTTTTTT. This encodes CASSTYRTGGGYEKLFF.